A single sample is the source of the 27 T cell receptor beta chains below, sequenced in a study of blood T cells in healthy people across ages (dated by TCRdb to between 2014 and 2017). Library generation was performed with 5' RACE. TCRdb records Illumina HiSeq 2500 as the sequencer. A second roughly 6 to 12 cycle PCR used a sample-barcoded 5' primer and a J-beta primer mix. TCRdb's own reprocessing of the public reads used fastp at Q25 and MiXCR and kept productive beta chains. Every distinct CDR3 protein forms one entry, paired with its most common genes and DNA. Recorded for this sample are about 1.8 million distinct CDR3 sequences; about 50% of them occurred a single time. About 2.1% of the sample goes to the ten largest clones. The specimen was blood. Source of these receptors: a woman aged 40 to 49 in good health.

This chain connects TRBV3-1 to TRBJ2-3, with 8 bases lining up with TRBD2. Germline V CDR1 and CDR2: LGHDT, YNNKEL (reference sequence). The CDR3 is made up of 14 amino acids. V gave up 3 bases and J gave up 3 bases; unmatched junction bases: 2. In DNA, the CDR3 is TGTGCCAGCAGCCAGACTAGCGTAACAGATACGCAGTATTTT. This gives the protein CASSQTSVTDTQYF.

This clonotype appeared a few times. This sequence joins TRBV29-1 and TRBJ2-7; 9 bases map to TRBD1. J was trimmed by 3 bases and V by 4 bases; bases with no gene match: 4. The germline V gene has CDR1 SQVTM and CDR2 ANQGSEA. The CDR3 spans 13 residues. The CDR3 here is CSVGRDRVYEQYF. The CDR3, as DNA: TGCAGCGTTGGAAGGGACAGGGTCTACGAGCAGTACTTC.

This chain uses TRBV5-1 with TRBJ2-3; 13 bases align to TRBD2. The CDR3 spans 16 residues. Germline CDR1 SGHRS, CDR2 YFSETQ. Losses at the gene ends were 3 bases for V and 8 bases for J; bases not matched to a gene: 9. The CDR3 coding sequence is TGCGCCAGCAGCTCGTGGACTAGCGGGAGTGGTAGTACGCAGTATTTT. Amino acid sequence: CASSSWTSGSGSTQYF.

V usage is TRBV7-2 and J usage is TRBJ1-6; D might be TRBD1 (6 bases). CDR1 is SGHTA, CDR2 FQGNSA, per germline. The CDR3 has 17 residues. The V and J ends lost 4 bases and 0 bases respectively, with 13 bases between them. The chain's CDR3 is CASSSQQGNSYNSPLHF. In nucleotides, the CDR3 is TGTGCCAGCAGCTCCCAACAGGGTAACTCCTATAATTCACCCCTCCACTTT.

This clonotype was seen once. V gene TRBV15 combines with J gene TRBJ1-6; D uncertain. This CDR3 has 14 amino acids. The V and J ends lost 3 bases and 6 bases respectively, with 9 bases between them. Germline V gives CDR1 LNHNV, CDR2 YYDKDF (reference sequence). The CDR3 sequence: CATSRDPVNSPLHF. DNA of the CDR3: TGTGCCACCAGCAGGGACCCCGTTAATTCACCCCTCCACTTT.

V is TRBV28 and J is TRBJ1-6; no definite D call. Germline loops: CDR1 MDHEN, CDR2 SYDVKM. Deletions cut 3 bases from V and 5 bases from J, with 14 bases between. CDR3 size: 16 residues. The CDR3 loop is CASSLSLVGHNSPLHF. CDR3 DNA sequence: TGTGCCAGCAGTTTGTCGCTGGTCGGGCATAATTCACCCCTCCACTTT.

The rearrangement uses TRBV20-1 and TRBJ2-7, with TRBD2 identical over 11 bases. The J call is in doubt because the DNA end fits TRBJ2-5 better. This CDR3 contains 16 residues. Germline V lookup: CDR1 DFQATT, CDR2 SNEGSKA (reference sequence). The CDR3 coding sequence is TGCAGTGCTAGGGTCCTAGCGGGGGGCATGGGAGAGACCCAGTACTTC. Its translation: CSARVLAGGMGETQYF.

A few counts support this clonotype. The rearrangement links TRBV20-1 to TRBJ2-3; D is ambiguous. The CDR3 runs to 13 residues. V lost 1 base, J lost 2 bases, and 7 bases lay in between. Germline V gene sequence: CDR1 DFQATT, CDR2 SNEGSKA (reference sequence). CDR3 coding DNA: TGCAGTGCTAGAGCGGCTCCCACAGATACGCAGTATTTT. This codes for CSARAAPTDTQYF.

This clonotype was detected only a few times. This chain connects TRBV3-1 to TRBJ2-5; tentative D call: TRBD2 (7 bases). The CDR3 totals 15 residues. Germline V gene sequence: CDR1 LGHDT, CDR2 YNNKEL (reference sequence). Trimming took 0 bases from V and 1 from J, leaving 9 bases between them. The CDR3 DNA is TGTGCCAGCAGCCAAGATCGGGGGGCCCAAGAGACCCAGTACTTC. This encodes CASSQDRGAQETQYF.

This clonotype was found once. The chain joins TRBV12-3 or TRBV12-4 to TRBJ2-5, with D perhaps TRBD1 or TRBD2 (7 bases each). V shed 6 bases and J shed 5 bases, with 16 bases lying between them. The CDR3 length is 14 residues. CDR3 sequence reads: CASRRVQGGETQYF. DNA of the CDR3: TGTGCCAGCAGACGGGTTCAGGGGGGGGAGACCCAGTACTTC.

In this sample, this clonotype turned up once. The chain joins TRBV2 to TRBJ2-4; 8 bases are shared with TRBD1. V was clipped by 2 bases and J by 0 bases; unmatched bases: 6. Germline CDR1 and CDR2: SNHLY and FYNNEI. CDR3 length equals 17 residues. The CDR3, as DNA: TGTGCCAGCAGTGAAACTGGACAGGGACTAGCCAAAAACATTCAGTACTTC. Translating gives CASSETGQGLAKNIQYF.

This clonotype was detected only a few times. The chain carries TRBV29-1 and TRBJ2-7; tentatively, D is TRBD1 or TRBD2 (5 bases each). Germline lookup yields CDR1 SQVTM and CDR2 ANQGSEA. V was trimmed by 5 bases and J by 2 bases, leaving 13 bases between them. CDR3 length: 13 amino acids. DNA of the CDR3: TGCAGCGTTTTTGTGGGGGTCACCTACGAGCAGTACTTC. This translates into CSVFVGVTYEQYF.

This clonotype was seen a handful of times. The rearrangement joins TRBV6-2 or TRBV6-3 to TRBJ2-6, with D unresolved. Trimming took off 2 bases at V and 0 bases at J, with 2 bases between the two ends. This CDR3 contains 14 residues. Germline loops: CDR1 MNHEY, CDR2 SVGEGT. The CDR3 DNA is TGTGCCAGCAGTTACAACTCTGGGGCCAACGTCCTGACTTTC. Amino acid sequence: CASSYNSGANVLTF.

This clonotype showed up just once. Sequence at one end of the junction differs from germline and may be a read error. The chain recombines TRBV7-3 with TRBJ2-2; no reliable D call. Germline V gene data show CDR1 as SGHTA and CDR2 as FQGTGA. This CDR3 has 11 amino acids. DNA of the CDR3: TGTGCCAGCGGCTTAGCCGGGGAGCTGTTTTTT. Amino acids: CASGLAGELFF.

The chain uses TRBV7-2 and TRBJ2-7; the D is unclear. The DNA end favors TRBJ2-4, so the J call may be wrong. From germline, CDR1 is SGHTA and CDR2 FQGNSA. The CDR3 is 13 amino acids. The CDR3 sequence: CASSRAPGDIQYF. As DNA, the CDR3 is TGTGCCAGCAGCCGCGCCCCTGGGGACATTCAGTACTTC.

V and J are TRBV7-2 and TRBJ1-2, with D possibly being TRBD1 (6 bases). Per the germline V gene, CDR1 is SGHTA and CDR2 is FQGNSA. Trimming removed 2 bases from V and 3 bases from J, with 22 bases in between. There are 18 residues in the CDR3. The CDR3 DNA follows: TGTGCCAGCAGCTTAAGATCTAGGCAGGGGCCCCCTGACTATGGCTACACCTTC. The encoded protein is CASSLRSRQGPPDYGYTF.

With regard to this clonotype: Compared with germline, one end of the junction differs, possibly owing to a read error. The CDR3 sequence is CASGLQGSTSNTEAFF. For the CDR3, the DNA is TGTGCCAGCGGCTTACAGGGGTCAACTTCGAACACTGAAGCTTTCTTT. This chain links TRBV7-2 with TRBJ1-1; 7 bases agree with TRBD1. CDR1 is SGHTA and CDR2 is FQGNSA in the germline V gene. The CDR3 contains 16 residues.

This chain links TRBV10-3 with TRBJ1-1, with D perhaps TRBD1 (6 bases). V was shortened by 7 bases and J by 4 bases, with 16 bases between the two germline ends. This CDR3 spans 14 amino acids. Germline V CDR1 and CDR2: ENHRY, SYGVKD. CDR3 region: CAIKELQGSTEAFF. CDR3 nucleotide sequence: TGTGCCATCAAGGAATTACAGGGTAGCACTGAAGCTTTCTTT.

A few counts support this clonotype. The chain employs TRBV6-6 and TRBJ1-2; no definite D call. The germline V gene encodes CDR1 MNHNY and CDR2 SVGAGI (reference sequence). V lost 6 bases and J lost 8, with 16 bases in between. The CDR3 extends over 13 amino acids. CDR3 region: CASRTQETEGYTF. DNA for the CDR3: TGTGCCAGCAGAACTCAGGAGACCGAAGGCTACACCTTC.

With regard to this clonotype: At one boundary the junction diverges from the germline segment, which might be a read error. The CDR3 DNA follows: TGTGCCACTGCACAGGAGGGCCCCACAGACACGCAGTATTTT. Its protein is CATAQEGPTDTQYF. The chain couples TRBV6-4 to TRBJ2-3, with D perhaps TRBD2 (6 bases). This CDR3 contains 14 residues. The germline CDR1 and CDR2 sequences are MRHNA and SNTAGT.

The sample holds a few counts of this clonotype. V and J are TRBV2 and TRBJ2-3; D might be TRBD1 (5 bases). The CDR3 is made up of 12 amino acids. V gave up 6 bases and J gave up 5 bases, with 9 bases separating them. CDR1 SNHLY and CDR2 FYNNEI come from the germline V gene. CDR3 sequence: CASSQGIDTQYF. The CDR3 DNA reads as TGTGCCAGCAGCCAGGGTATAGATACGCAGTATTTT.

This chain connects TRBV10-3 to TRBJ2-3, with D possibly TRBD2 on 6 matching bases. This CDR3 comprises 16 residues. The germline V and J ends were trimmed by 2 bases and 0 bases, with 12 bases remaining between them. The germline V gene has CDR1 ENHRY and CDR2 SYGVKD. CDR3 nucleotides: TGTGCCATCAGTGAGGGCCGGGACTTAAGCACAGATACGCAGTATTTT. Amino acid sequence: CAISEGRDLSTDTQYF.

The V gene is TRBV7-2, the J gene TRBJ2-1; 8 nucleotides agree with TRBD1. The V segment lost 4 bases and the J segment 2 bases; nucleotides outside the gene matches: 7. Germline CDR1 SGHTA, CDR2 FQGNSA. The CDR3 has 16 amino acids. CDR3 loop: CASSSQGAGPYNEQFF. The CDR3 nucleotides read TGTGCCAGCAGCTCCCAGGGGGCGGGACCCTACAATGAGCAGTTCTTC.

In regard to this clonotype: At one end the junction does not follow the germline gene, possibly because of a read error. As DNA, the CDR3 is TGTACCAGCAGCTTAATGCGCCAAGCTCTCTACAATGAGCAGTTCTTC. This codes for CTSSLMRQALYNEQFF. The V gene is TRBV7-3, the J gene TRBJ2-1; no firm D call. The CDR3 loop spans 16 amino acids. CDR1 SGHTA and CDR2 FQGTGA come from the germline V gene.

The chain uses TRBV2 and TRBJ2-7; possible D gene TRBD1, 6 bases. Germline loops: CDR1 SNHLY, CDR2 FYNNEI. The V end lost 7 bases, the J end lost 1 base, and 11 bases lay between the germline ends. The CDR3 totals 13 residues. Here the CDR3 reads CASTTGFSYEQYF. The CDR3 DNA is TGTGCCAGCACGACAGGCTTTTCCTACGAGCAGTACTTC.

This clonotype appeared a single time. This rearrangement joins TRBV4-1 to TRBJ1-2; D not resolved. Germline V gene lookup returns CDR1 MGHRA and CDR2 YSYEKL. Trimming cost V 0 bases and J 7 bases, with 15 bases left between them. The CDR3 runs to 15 residues. CDR3 protein: CASSQDLVVRGGYTF. The CDR3 DNA reads as TGCGCCAGCAGCCAAGATCTCGTGGTCCGGGGTGGCTACACCTTC.

The J gene is TRBJ2-7, the V gene TRBV20-1; the match to TRBD2 covers 11 bases. The CDR3 consists of 15 residues. The germline V gene has CDR1 DFQATT and CDR2 SNEGSKA (reference sequence). V was clipped by 2 bases and J by 0 bases; unmatched bases: 3. CDR3 protein: CSARPSGGSSYEQYF. CDR3 in DNA: TGCAGTGCTAGACCTAGCGGGGGGAGCTCCTACGAGCAGTACTTC.